What follows describes a single T cell receptor (beta chain). It has no known antigen specificity. The sample holds no much larger clone one base away, and base qualities are not on file. The time point label on this specimen signifies: patch test 1, 2 weeks after DPC sensitization. Explained via the paper, the treatment or condition label denotes: therapeutic diphenylcyclopropenone sensitization with weekly scalp DPC. Blood at each patch-test visit was drawn before the patch test was applied. Eligible patients were aged 18 to 70, diagnosed with alopecia, deemed suitable for DPC therapy, and excluded if pregnant. Total RNA was extracted from unfractionated whole blood collected in Tempus Blood RNA tubes. This specimen comes from a study of human T cells and chemical hapten exposure (dated by TCRdb to about 2021). Context from the whole study: For sensitization, 2% DPC in acetone was applied to an approximately 2 cm by approximately 2 cm area of upper inner arm skin. Weekly therapeutic DPC doses were additionally applied to the scalp of patients throughout the roughly 22-week study period. Patch tests used Finn chambers with 0.01% DPC on the upper back, scored after 6 days by International Contact Dermatitis Research Group standards. Most of the patients in the cohort were female, and the cohort covered alopecia areata with under or over 50% scalp involvement, alopecia totalis and alopecia universalis. Libraries were pooled for sequencing, and per-sample TCR yields varied mainly because of small differences in library volumes within the pool. This study followed changes in the peripheral blood TCR repertoire in vivo during primary and secondary sensitization of alopecia patients to the hapten diphenylcyclopropenone (DPC). Blood samples were taken from patients before sensitization (week 0) and at 2, 6 and about 24 weeks after DPC sensitization. For TCR sequencing, blood came from 25 to 35 alopecia patients at anywhere from one to four time points (pre-sensitization, 2, 6 and 24 weeks). Overall study results and their limits: Because all patients had alopecia, a presumed autoimmune disease, the immune response of the patients might differ from that of healthy individuals. Patch test score correlated positively with the number of PT1 expanded TCRs, reaching significance at thresholds 8, 16 and 32 but not at 4. No change with DPC sensitization was found in the number of TCRs above 1 in 1000 frequency, and no evidence of global repertoire structure alterations was found. After repeated subsampling, changes were observed in the strength of the expansion versus patch-test correlation and in the threshold at which the correlation became significant. Compared with pre-sensitization or healthy control sets, expanded TCRs formed significantly more large CDR3 similarity clusters, which is consistent with antigen-driven responses.

V loses 7 bases, J loses 7 bases, and the germline ends lie 23 bases apart. The CDR3 holds 16 amino acids from the cysteine to the phenylalanine. The CDR3 DNA has 48 bases and is translated from base 1. Libraries were constructed by RACE. These reads were obtained on a NextSeq 500. During library preparation, unique molecular identifiers were attached to individual cDNA molecules so that TCRs could be counted in a quantitative, reproducible way. From each blood RNA sample, both TCR alpha and TCR beta chains were sequenced. Under the source paper's analysis protocol: The median number of TCRs per sample was 85,000 to 100,000, ranging from roughly 20,000 to 700,000. V, J and CDR3 annotation of the TCR reads was carried out using the Decombinator software suite. To make PS versus PT1 abundance plots, every sample was subsampled to the same number of TCRs (28,000). Expanded TCRs were defined as absent before sensitization and observed at least eight times at the 2-week time point. Using fastp trimming at Q25 and MiXCR clonotype assembly, TCRdb reanalyzed the public sequencing data and kept in-frame beta chains. Entries are consolidated by CDR3 protein sequence, retaining the most common genes and DNA. The authors' filters were not applied to this entry. The sample table holds fewer than 200,000 distinct CDR3 sequences, of which more than 20% were seen once. The ten largest clones capture about 6.7% of the sample.

This receptor was obtained from a woman in her fifties or sixties with alopecia areata. Some clones in this sample may be carry-over from other donors' samples. The chain is assembled from TRBV12-3 or TRBV12-4 and TRBJ2-1; confidence is insufficient to name the D gene. Specimen: whole blood, collected in connection with sensitization to the hapten diphenylcyclopropenone (DPC). This receptor has the CDR3 CASIYYPAEARNEQFF. The nucleotide sequence is given as TGTGCCAGCATCTACTACCCCGCAGAGGCTCGAAATGAGCAGTTCTTC.